This T cell receptor beta chain was profiled in a study of OX40 agonist ivuxolimab in advanced cancers. With respect to the entire study: Ivuxolimab, which targeted the costimulatory receptor OX40 (CD134), was an agonistic, fully human IgG2 monoclonal antibody. Intravenous ivuxolimab was administered to patients every 2 weeks at six dose levels: 0.01, 0.1, 0.3, 1.5, 3 and 10 mg/kg. Of the 50 to 55 dose-escalation patients, hepatocellular carcinoma was present in about 20, melanoma in around 15, renal cell carcinoma in 9 and head and neck cancer in 9. In the dose-escalation cohort, over 65% of patients were male, and the mean age was around 60 years, with a range of about 20 to 90. Patients were allowed to have had prior anti-PD-1, anti-PD-L1 or anti-CTLA-4 therapy, and more than 35% of the dose-escalation patients had been treated with checkpoint inhibitors. Partial responses occurred in three dose-escalation patients: two with cutaneous melanoma and one with hepatocellular carcinoma. Peripheral TCRbeta sequencing aimed to test whether ivuxolimab altered TCR sequence diversity and caused clonal T-cell expansion. The monotherapy dose-escalation portion (N of about 50 patients) of the phase I ivuxolimab trial is reported in the paper. Results and caveats for the whole study, not just this receptor: After ivuxolimab, expanded clones were on average more numerous among CD8+ T cells than among CD4+ T cells. In partial responders in the 0.1-3.0 mg/kg groups, normalized peripheral clonal expansion was found to be among the lowest, especially among CD8+ T cells. Antigen specificity was not determined for the clonally expanded peripheral T cells. Low levels of normalized T-cell clonal expansion were also seen in some patients who did not respond. At doses of 0.1 to 3.0 mg/kg, clonal expansion of both CD4+ and CD8+ T cells in blood was seen between baseline and week 6.

Patients with autoimmune disease history or receiving systemic immunosuppression were excluded from the trial. Peripheral blood for TCR sequencing was collected from all dose cohorts at baseline, on cycle 4 day 1, and on cycle 7 day 1. Samples were obtained from an open-label, multicenter, first-in-human phase I dose-escalation trial of ivuxolimab. The trial enrolled adults with locally advanced or metastatic head and neck squamous cell, hepatocellular, melanoma or renal cell carcinoma. Before TCR sequencing, CD4+ and CD8+ T cells were separately sorted from peripheral blood. V gives up 1 base and J gives up 1 base, and the segment between their germline ends measures 4 bases. From cysteine to phenylalanine, the CDR3 is 14 amino acids long. CDR3 DNA is the only sequence kept; it has 42 bases, read in frame from the first base. Per the germline V gene (reference sequence), MNHNY is the CDR1 and SVGAGI is the CDR2.

For sequencing of the TCRbeta CDR3 region, genomic DNA was extracted from the sorted cells. The immunoSEQ Assay was used for sequencing of TCRbeta CDR3 regions. TCRdb holds this immuneACCESS table with in-frame rearrangements only. Some clones are missing; in checked studies, unresolved V genes explain under half, and the rest has no known cause. The sample contains about 74,000 clones, around 88% of them found a single time. The ten largest clonotypes hold 6.9% of the sample. As for this clone: Its antigen remains undetermined. Per-base qualities were not stored, and no clone one base away is much larger.

The sequence is built from TRBV6-6 and TRBJ2-2; the D gene is unclear. This TCR was recovered from an adult with an advanced solid tumor such as melanoma, head and neck, liver or kidney cancer. This specimen was CD4+ or CD8+ T cells sorted from blood, taken in a trial of the OX40 agonist ivuxolimab. CDR3 protein: CASSYFKNTGELFF. At the DNA level, the sequence is TGTGCCAGCAGTTACTTCAAGAACACCGGGGAGCTGTTTTTT.